A selection of T cell receptor beta chains follows, all from one sample in a study of cytomegalovirus exposure and HLA in healthy donors. Libraries were prepared by immunoSEQ multiplex PCR; TCRdb keeps only in-frame clonotypes and omits some of them. This sample has more than 150,000 clones, with approximately 81% found just once. Sequencing used PBMCs. These TCRs come from a man aged 50-59 years in good health and CMV-seropositive. Each CDR3 is given with its conserved first and last residue. D genes are given only for firm matches. Clone size appears in some rows only: once, few, many, or a class for an expanded clone.

TRBJ2-1,TRBD2,TRBV10-2,-,CASSEWRGGPNEQFF,TGCGCCAGCAGTGAATGGCGGGGGGGGCCAAATGAGCAGTTCTTC
TRBJ1-2,TRBD1,TRBV10-3,-,CAIGKGAGGYTF,TGTGCCATCGGGAAGGGGGCAGGGGGCTACACCTTC
TRBJ2-3,TRBD1,TRBV5-6,-,CASSGTAQDTQYF,TGTGCCAGCAGCGGGACAGCACAGGATACGCAGTATTTT
TRBJ1-6,TRBD1,TRBV5-1,-,CASSTDRVLSPLHF,TGCGCCAGCAGCACGGACAGGGTTTTGTCACCCCTCCACTTT
TRBJ2-7,TRBD1,TRBV5-8,-,CASSRDRYEQYF,TGTGCCAGCAGCCGGGACAGATACGAGCAGTACTTC
TRBJ1-1,-,TRBV7-6,-,CASSQGGLDTEAFF,TGTGCCAGCAGCCAGGGAGGGCTGGACACTGAAGCTTTCTTT
TRBJ1-6,-,TRBV30,-,CAWSEGTGRANSPLHF,TGTGCCTGGAGTGAGGGAACGGGGAGGGCGAATTCACCCCTCCACTTT
TRBJ1-1,-,TRBV18,-,CASSPPWGEVNTEAFF,TGTGCCAGCTCACCACCTTGGGGCGAGGTGAACACTGAAGCTTTCTTT
TRBJ1-1,-,TRBV2,-,CASSRLLNTEAFF,TGTGCCAGCAGTCGTCTATTGAACACTGAAGCTTTCTTT
TRBJ1-3,-,TRBV10-3,-,CAIRRSGYFGTSGNTIYF,TGTGCCATCAGGAGGAGTGGCTATTTCGGAACCTCTGGAAACACCATATATTTT
TRBJ2-7,-,TRBV2,-,CASTRILGNSYEQYF,TGTGCCAGCACCAGAATTCTAGGCAATTCCTACGAGCAGTACTTC
TRBJ1-2,-,TRBV4-1,-,CASSPQGIGSNNYGYTF,TGCGCCAGCAGTCCCCAGGGGATCGGGTCGAATAACTATGGCTACACCTTC
TRBJ2-7,TRBD1,TRBV5-4,-,CASSLLGQDYEQYF,TGTGCCAGCAGCCTCCTCGGACAGGACTACGAGCAGTACTTC
TRBJ2-1,TRBD2,TRBV5-1,-,CASSPSGSSYNEQFF,TGCGCCAGCAGCCCTAGCGGGAGCTCCTACAATGAGCAGTTCTTC
TRBJ2-7,TRBD2,TRBV11-2,-,CASSLVAGSYEQYF,TGTGCCAGCAGCTTAGTAGCGGGGAGCTACGAGCAGTACTTC
TRBJ2-1,TRBD2,TRBV20-1,few,CSATGGEQFF,TGCAGTGCTACGGGAGGAGAGCAGTTCTTC
TRBJ2-7,TRBD1,TRBV28,-,CASQPLGTGADDEQYF,TGTGCCAGCCAGCCTCTCGGGACAGGGGCGGACGACGAGCAGTACTTC
TRBJ1-1,TRBD1,TRBV2,-,CASSVDRASTEAFF,TGTGCCAGCAGTGTTGACAGGGCTAGCACTGAAGCTTTCTTT
TRBJ1-5,-,TRBV20-1,-,CSAGDTGTQHF,TGCAGTGCTGGAGACACGGGAACCCAGCATTTT
TRBJ2-5,TRBD2,TRBV2,-,CASTSSGGQETQYF,TGTGCCAGCACCTCCAGCGGGGGCCAAGAGACCCAGTACTTC
TRBJ2-7,-,TRBV7-2,-,CASSTTGTAYEQYF,TGTGCCAGCAGCACCACAGGGACCGCTTACGAGCAGTACTTC
TRBJ2-1,-,TRBV5-1,-,CASGGGKDNEQFF,TGCGCCAGCGGGGGAGGAAAAGACAATGAGCAGTTCTTC
TRBJ2-3,-,TRBV18,-,CASSPLGAGTTDTQYF,TGTGCCAGCTCACCCTTAGGGGCGGGAACGACAGATACGCAGTATTTT
TRBJ1-1,-,TRBV7-8,-,CASSREAVGLYRSTEAFF,TGTGCCAGCAGCCGGGAGGCGGTCGGTCTCTACAGGAGCACTGAAGCTTTCTTT
TRBJ2-5,TRBD2,TRBV5-4,-,CASSLDGGRNQETQYF,TGTGCCAGCAGCTTAGATGGCGGGAGGAACCAAGAGACCCAGTACTTC
TRBJ2-2,TRBD2,TRBV29-1,-,CSVVGSGRARTGELFF,TGCAGCGTTGTTGGGAGCGGGAGGGCCCGAACCGGGGAGCTGTTTTTT
TRBJ2-6,TRBD1,TRBV4-3,once,CASSQDDRGSSGANVLTF,TGCGCCAGCAGCCAAGATGACAGGGGGAGCTCTGGGGCCAACGTCCTGACTTTC
TRBJ2-7,-,TRBV5-1,few,CASSLVTATYEQYF,TGCGCCAGCAGCTTGGTGACAGCTACCTACGAGCAGTACTTC
TRBJ2-7,TRBD2,TRBV5-1,-,CASSYGTSDTYEQYF,TGCGCCAGCAGCTACGGGACTAGCGATACCTACGAGCAGTACTTC